This entry features one T cell receptor (beta chain) sequence. V was trimmed by 2 bases and J by 2 bases, leaving 13 bases between them. Per germline, CDR1 MDHEN and CDR2 SYDVKM. The CDR3 loop spans 16 amino acids. This entry belongs to a study of T cells after yellow fever vaccination. A 5'RACE template-switching step, the method used to make TCR cDNA, added a universal primer site and UMIs. A single record per CDR3 protein comes from TCRdb applying MiXCR to the 5' RACE reads. The sample shows more than 75,000 distinct CDR3 sequences, 7.5% to 10% of them seen only once. Findings and limits, study-wide: Though weaker, the secondary response peaked faster, on day 5 versus 15. From the bulk population, abundant clonotypes could contaminate and appear within FACS-sorted repertoires. Primary-vaccination clones mostly resurfaced post-booster (roughly 97% CD4, roughly 87% CD8).

The origin of this receptor is a man between 18 and 29 years old who received the YFV17D yellow fever vaccine. The material sequenced was CD8+ T cells not binding an NS4B(214-222) dextramer, sorted from PBMCs, taken less than 16 days after the first yellow fever vaccination. V is TRBV28 and J is TRBJ2-1; D is unclear. Here the CDR3 DNA reads TGTGCCAGCAGTTTAACCATAGGGCTAACCTACAATGAGCAGTTCTTC. This codes for CASSLTIGLTYNEQFF.